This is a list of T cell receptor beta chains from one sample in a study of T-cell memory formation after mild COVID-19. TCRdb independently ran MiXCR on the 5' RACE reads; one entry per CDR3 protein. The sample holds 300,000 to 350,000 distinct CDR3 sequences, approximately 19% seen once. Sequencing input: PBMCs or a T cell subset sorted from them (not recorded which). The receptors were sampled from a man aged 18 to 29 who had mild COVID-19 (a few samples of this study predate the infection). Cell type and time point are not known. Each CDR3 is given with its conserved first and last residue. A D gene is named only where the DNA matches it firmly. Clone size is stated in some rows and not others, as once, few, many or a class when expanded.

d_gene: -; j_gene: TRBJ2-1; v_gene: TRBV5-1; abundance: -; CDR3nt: TGCGCCAGCAGCTTGCCCAAGGGCGGGTACAATGAGCAGTTCTTC; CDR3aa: CASSLPKGGYNEQFF
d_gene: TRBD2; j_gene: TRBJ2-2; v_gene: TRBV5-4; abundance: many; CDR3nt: TGTGCCAGCAGGTTGGGAGGGGCTGACACCGGGGAGCTGTTTTTT; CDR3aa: CASRLGGADTGELFF
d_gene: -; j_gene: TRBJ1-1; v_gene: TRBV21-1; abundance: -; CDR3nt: TGTGCCAGCAGCCAAGGAGGGGCGGGGGCGAAGGGCACTGAAGCTTTCTTT; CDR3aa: CASSQGGAGAKGTEAFF
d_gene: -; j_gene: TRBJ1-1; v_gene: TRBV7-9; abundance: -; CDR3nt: TGTGCCAGCAGCAGCGGGTGGGGGGACGGCACTGAAGCTTTCTTT; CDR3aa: CASSSGWGDGTEAFF
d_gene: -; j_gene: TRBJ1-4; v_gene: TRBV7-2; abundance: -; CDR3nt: TGTGCCAGCAGCTTAGACCTTCCTCAGGGAGGTGATGAAAAACTGTTTTTT; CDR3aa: CASSLDLPQGGDEKLFF
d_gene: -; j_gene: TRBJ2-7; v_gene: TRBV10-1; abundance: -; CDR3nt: TGCGCCAGCAGTGAGGGGACGGCGGTTTACGAGCAGTACTTC; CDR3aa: CASSEGTAVYEQYF
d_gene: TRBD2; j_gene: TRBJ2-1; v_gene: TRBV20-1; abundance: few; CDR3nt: TGCAGTGCACTAGCGGGGGTAATCTCCTACAATGAGCAGTTCTTC; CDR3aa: CSALAGVISYNEQFF
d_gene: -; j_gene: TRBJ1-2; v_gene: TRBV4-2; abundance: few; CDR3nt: TGTGCCAGCAGCCAAGCAGGACTGCAATATGGCTACACCTTC; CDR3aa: CASSQAGLQYGYTF
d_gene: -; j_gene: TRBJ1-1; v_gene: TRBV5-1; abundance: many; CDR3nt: TGCGCCAGCAGCTTGTTCGACCCGAACACTGAAGCTTTCTTT; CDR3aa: CASSLFDPNTEAFF
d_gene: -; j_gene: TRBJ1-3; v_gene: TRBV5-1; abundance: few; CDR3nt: TGCGCCAGCAGCTTGGCGTGGGATGGCACCATATATTTT; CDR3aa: CASSLAWDGTIYF
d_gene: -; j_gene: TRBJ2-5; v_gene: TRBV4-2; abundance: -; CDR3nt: TGTGCCAGCAGCCAAGATCTCTACAGGGCAGAGACCCAGTACTTC; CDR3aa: CASSQDLYRAETQYF
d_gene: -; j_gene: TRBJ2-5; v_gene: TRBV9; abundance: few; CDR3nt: TGTGCCAGCAGCGTAGGAGTTAGTGAAGAGACCCAGTACTTC; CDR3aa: CASSVGVSEETQYF
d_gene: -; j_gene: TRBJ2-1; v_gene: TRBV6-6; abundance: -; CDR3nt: TGTGCCAGCAGTTACATCGGAGGAGGAGAGCAGTTCTTC; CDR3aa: CASSYIGGGEQFF
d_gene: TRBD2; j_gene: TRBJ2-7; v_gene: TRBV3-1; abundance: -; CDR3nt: TGTGCCAGCGGGAGACTAGCGGGGGAGCAGTACTTC; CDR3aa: CASGRLAGEQYF
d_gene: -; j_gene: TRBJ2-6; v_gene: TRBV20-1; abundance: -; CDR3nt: TGCAGTGCTGGACATGCCTCTGGGGCCAACGTCCTGACTTTC; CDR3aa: CSAGHASGANVLTF
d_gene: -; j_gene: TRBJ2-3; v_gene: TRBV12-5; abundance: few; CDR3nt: TGTGCTAGTGGTGCCCCTGGACCCCGCCTTACGCAGTATTTT; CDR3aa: CASGAPGPRLTQYF
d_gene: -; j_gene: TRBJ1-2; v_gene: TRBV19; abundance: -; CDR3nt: TGTGCCAGCCGAACGCATGGGGCCCTTGACTACACCTTC; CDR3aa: CASRTHGALDYTF
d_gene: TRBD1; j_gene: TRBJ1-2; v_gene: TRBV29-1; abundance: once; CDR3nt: TGCAGCGTTGAGGACAGGAGGATCTATGGCTACACCTTC; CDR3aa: CSVEDRRIYGYTF
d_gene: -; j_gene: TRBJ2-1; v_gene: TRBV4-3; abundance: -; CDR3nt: TGCGCCAGCAGCCAAGATACTGGCAGCTACAATGAGCAGTTCTTC; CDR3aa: CASSQDTGSYNEQFF
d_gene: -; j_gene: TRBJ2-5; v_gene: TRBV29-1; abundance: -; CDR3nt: TGCAGCGAACTACTAGTTCCTCAAGAGACCCAGTACTTC; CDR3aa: CSELLVPQETQYF
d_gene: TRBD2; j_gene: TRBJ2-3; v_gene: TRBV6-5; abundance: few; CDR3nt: TGTGCCAGTGGACTAGCGGGGTGGACAGATACGCAGTATTTT; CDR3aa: CASGLAGWTDTQYF
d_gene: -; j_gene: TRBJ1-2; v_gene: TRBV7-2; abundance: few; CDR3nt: TGTGCCAGCAGCTCCTTCGTTACCGGCCCCTATGGCTACACCTTC; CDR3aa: CASSSFVTGPYGYTF
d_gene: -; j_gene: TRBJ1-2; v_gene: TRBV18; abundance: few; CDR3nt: TGTGCCAGCTCGCGGGGAAGGGGGAATTATGGCTACACCTTC; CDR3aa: CASSRGRGNYGYTF
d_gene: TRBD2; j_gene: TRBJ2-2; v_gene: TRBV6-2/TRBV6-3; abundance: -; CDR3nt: TGTGCCAGCAGGCTAGGACTAGTGGCCACCGGGGAGCTGTTTTTT; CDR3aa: CASRLGLVATGELFF
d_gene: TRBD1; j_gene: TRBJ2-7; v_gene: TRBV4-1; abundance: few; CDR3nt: TGCGCCAGCAGCCAACCCGAAAGGGGGCTCGGGTACGAGCAGTACTTC; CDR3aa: CASSQPERGLGYEQYF
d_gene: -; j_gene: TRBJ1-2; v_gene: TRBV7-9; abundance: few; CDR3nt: TGTGCCAGCAGCGCGAAGTCCGGGACGCAAAACGGCTACACCTTC; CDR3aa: CASSAKSGTQNGYTF
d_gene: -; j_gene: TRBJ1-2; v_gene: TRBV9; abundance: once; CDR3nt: TGTGCCAGCAGCGTAGTCACAGCTCCTCACCGGCGGGATGGCTACACCTTC; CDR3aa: CASSVVTAPHRRDGYTF
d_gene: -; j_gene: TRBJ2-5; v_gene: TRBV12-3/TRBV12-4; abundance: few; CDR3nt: TGTGCCAGCAGTGTTCGTCGGGGAGAGACCCAGTACTTC; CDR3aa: CASSVRRGETQYF
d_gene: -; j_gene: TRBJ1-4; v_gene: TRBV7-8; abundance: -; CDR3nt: TGTGCCAGCAGCAGGGGGGGGACCCCTAATGAAAAACTGTTTTTT; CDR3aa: CASSRGGTPNEKLFF
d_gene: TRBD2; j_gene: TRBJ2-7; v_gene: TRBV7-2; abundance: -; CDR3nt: TGTGCCAGCAGCTACTTCGGGGGGGACTACGAGCAGTACTTC; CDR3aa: CASSYFGGDYEQYF
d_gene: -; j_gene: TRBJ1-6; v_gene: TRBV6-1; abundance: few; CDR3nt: TGTGCCAGCAGGTCTACGGGTAATTCACCCCTCCACTTT; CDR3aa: CASRSTGNSPLHF
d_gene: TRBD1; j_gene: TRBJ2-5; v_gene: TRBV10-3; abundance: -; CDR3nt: TGTGCCATCAAACCGGGACAGGGGGGAGAGACCCAGTACTTC; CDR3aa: CAIKPGQGGETQYF
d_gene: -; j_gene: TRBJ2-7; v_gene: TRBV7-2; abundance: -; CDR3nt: TGTGCCAGCAGCACCGACAGCACTTCGAGGTTTTTCGAGCAGTACTTC; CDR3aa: CASSTDSTSRFFEQYF
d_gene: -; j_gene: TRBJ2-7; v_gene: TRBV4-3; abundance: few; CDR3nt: TGCGCCAGCAGCCAAGAATTGGGTAGAAAGCAGTACTTC; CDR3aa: CASSQELGRKQYF
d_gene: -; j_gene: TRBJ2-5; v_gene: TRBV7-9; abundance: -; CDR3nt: TGTGCCAGCAGCCCTCTCAGGAGTGGGCAGCAAGAGACCCAGTACTTC; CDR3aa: CASSPLRSGQQETQYF
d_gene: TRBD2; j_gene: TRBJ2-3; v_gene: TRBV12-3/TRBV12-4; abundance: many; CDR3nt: TGTGCCAGCAGCCGAGCGGGGGGGCAAGATACGCAGTATTTT; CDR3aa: CASSRAGGQDTQYF
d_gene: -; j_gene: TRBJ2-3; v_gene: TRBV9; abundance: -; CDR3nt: TGTGCCAGCAGCCCCACCCCGGGTGCTAGCACAGATACGCAGTATTTT; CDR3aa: CASSPTPGASTDTQYF
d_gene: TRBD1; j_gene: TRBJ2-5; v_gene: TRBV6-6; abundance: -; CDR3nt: TGTGCCAGCAGGCAGGGGGCGGTGCAAGAGACCCAGTACTTC; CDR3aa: CASRQGAVQETQYF
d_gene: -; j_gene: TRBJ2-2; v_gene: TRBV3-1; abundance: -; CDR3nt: TGTGCCAGCAGCCGCGGCTCGAACACCGGGGAGCTGTTTTTT; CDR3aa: CASSRGSNTGELFF
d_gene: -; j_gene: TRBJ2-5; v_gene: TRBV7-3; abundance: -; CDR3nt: TGTGCCAGCAGCTTATGGGGACTCCAAGAGACCCAGTACTTC; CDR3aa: CASSLWGLQETQYF
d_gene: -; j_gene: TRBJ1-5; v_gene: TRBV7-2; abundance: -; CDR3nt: TGTGCCAGCAGGAAACAGGAGAATCAGCCCCAGCATTTT; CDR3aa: CASRKQENQPQHF
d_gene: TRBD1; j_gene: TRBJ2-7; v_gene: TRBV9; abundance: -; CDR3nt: TGTGCCAGCAGCGTATCGGGACAGCTAGGCTACGAGCAGTACTTC; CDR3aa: CASSVSGQLGYEQYF
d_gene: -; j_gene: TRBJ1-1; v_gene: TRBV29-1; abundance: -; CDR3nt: TGCAGCGTTACAGGGTTCACTGAAGCTTTCTTT; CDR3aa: CSVTGFTEAFF
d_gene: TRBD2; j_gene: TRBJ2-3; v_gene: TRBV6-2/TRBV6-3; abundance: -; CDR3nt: TGTGCCAGCAGTCCGACTAGCGATACGCAGTATTTT; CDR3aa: CASSPTSDTQYF
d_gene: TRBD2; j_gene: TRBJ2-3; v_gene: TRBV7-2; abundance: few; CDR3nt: TGTGCCAGCAGCTCCCCCGGTGGTAGCGGGGGGGCCTTGACAGATACGCAGTATTTT; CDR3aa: CASSSPGGSGGALTDTQYF
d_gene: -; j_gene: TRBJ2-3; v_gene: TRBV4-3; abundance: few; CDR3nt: TGCGCCAGCAGCCAAGATTGGGTGGGGGGGCCAACAGATACGCAGTATTTT; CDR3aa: CASSQDWVGGPTDTQYF
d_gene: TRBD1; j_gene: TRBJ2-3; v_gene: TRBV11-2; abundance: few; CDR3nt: TGTGCCAGCAGCCCGGCGGGACAGGTCATGGCAGATACGCAGTATTTT; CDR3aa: CASSPAGQVMADTQYF
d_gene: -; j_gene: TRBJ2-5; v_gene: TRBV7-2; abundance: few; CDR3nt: TGTGCCAGCAGCCCGGGAGAGAAGAGGACCCAGTACTTC; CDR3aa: CASSPGEKRTQYF
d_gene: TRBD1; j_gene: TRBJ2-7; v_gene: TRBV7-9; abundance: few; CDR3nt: TGTGCCAGCAGCTCGAGGGGGACAGGGAAGGACGAGCAGTACTTC; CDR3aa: CASSSRGTGKDEQYF
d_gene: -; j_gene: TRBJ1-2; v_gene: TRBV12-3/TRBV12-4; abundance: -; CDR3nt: TGTGCCAGCAGTTTATCGGCTAACTATGGCTACACCTTC; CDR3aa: CASSLSANYGYTF
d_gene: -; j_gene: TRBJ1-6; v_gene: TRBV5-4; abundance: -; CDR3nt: TGTGCCAGCAGCTTTTTCCGTTCACCCCTCCACTTT; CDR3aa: CASSFFRSPLHF